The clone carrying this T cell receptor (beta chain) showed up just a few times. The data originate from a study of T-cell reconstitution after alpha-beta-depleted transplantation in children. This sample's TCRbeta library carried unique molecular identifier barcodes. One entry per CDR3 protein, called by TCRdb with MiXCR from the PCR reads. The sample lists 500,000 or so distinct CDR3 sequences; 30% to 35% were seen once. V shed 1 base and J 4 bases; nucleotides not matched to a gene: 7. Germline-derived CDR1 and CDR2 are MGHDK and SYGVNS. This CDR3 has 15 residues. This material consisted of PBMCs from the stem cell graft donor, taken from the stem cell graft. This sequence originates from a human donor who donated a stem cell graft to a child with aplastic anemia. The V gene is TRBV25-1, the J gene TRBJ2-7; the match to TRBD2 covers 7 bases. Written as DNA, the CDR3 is TGTGCCAGCAGTGAATTGATGGCGGGAGCATACGAGCAGTACTTC. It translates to CASSELMAGAYEQYF.